Presented here are 9 T cell receptor beta chains from one specimen sequenced in a study of identical twins. TCRdb analysed the 5' RACE reads with MiXCR anew, one entry per CDR3 protein. The sample holds 450,000 or so distinct CDR3 sequences, roughly 26% seen once. The data also belong to a second study, concerning T cells expressing NK-cell markers.

The sequencing input was CD4+ T cells sorted from blood. These receptors all stem from a woman between 18 and 30 years old in good health.

The J gene is TRBJ2-7, the V gene TRBV5-1; 7 nucleotides align to TRBD2. CDR3 length equals 15 residues. V gave up 1 base and J gave up 2 bases; unmatched junction bases: 6. Germline V gives CDR1 SGHRS, CDR2 YFSETQ. CDR3 region: CASSLWAGETYEQYF. For the CDR3, the DNA is TGCGCCAGCAGCTTGTGGGCGGGGGAGACCTACGAGCAGTACTTC. The full variable domain, completed using reference TRBV5-1 and TRBJ2-7, is KAGVTQTPRYLIKTRGQQVTLSCSPISGHRSVSWYQQTPGQGLQFLFEYFSETQRNKGNFPGRFSGRQFSNSRSEMNVSTLELGDSALYLCASSLWAGETYEQYFGPGTRLTVT.

This chain joins TRBV20-1 and TRBJ1-1; possible D gene TRBD1, 6 bases. Germline V gene sequence: CDR1 DFQATT, CDR2 SNEGSKA (reference sequence). Trimming removed 6 bases from V and 1 base from J, with 9 bases in between. The CDR3 spans 12 residues. CDR3 DNA sequence: TGCAGTGCACAACAGGGGAACACTGAAGCTTTCTTT. Protein: CSAQQGNTEAFF.

The rearrangement joins TRBV20-1 to TRBJ2-7; TRBD1 agrees at 7 bases. This CDR3 region has 12 residues. V lost 6 bases to trimming and J lost 3 bases; unmatched junction nucleotides: 5. Germline lookup yields CDR1 DFQATT and CDR2 SNEGSKA (reference sequence). In nucleotides, the CDR3 is TGCAGTGCAAGGGACAGACTCTACGAGCAGTACTTC. It codes for CSARDRLYEQYF.

Only a few counts were recorded for this clonotype. The V and J genes are TRBV9 and TRBJ1-6; TRBD1 aligns across 10 bases. Trimming removed 3 bases from V and 9 bases from J; junction bases left unmatched: 3. The CDR3 has 14 residues. Germline V gene sequence: CDR1 SGDLS, CDR2 YYNGEE. This CDR3 reads CASSAGQGSSPLHF. The CDR3 DNA reads TGTGCCAGCAGCGCGGGACAGGGGAGTTCACCCCTCCACTTT.

There are a few counts of this clonotype. The chain uses TRBV6-1 and TRBJ2-1; possibly TRBD2 for D (5 bases). CDR3 length: 14 residues. Between the trimmed V and J ends, which lost 4 bases and 3 bases, there was a span of 10 bases. CDR1 is MNHNS, CDR2 SASEGT, per germline. CDR3: CASSADWIYNEQFF. As DNA, the CDR3 is TGTGCCAGCAGTGCGGACTGGATCTACAATGAGCAGTTCTTC.

This clonotype was recorded a few times. The genes are TRBV7-2 and TRBJ2-3; D not resolved. This CDR3 contains 12 residues. V dropped 3 bases and J dropped 10 bases, with 11 bases sitting between them. CDR1 is SGHTA, CDR2 FQGNSA, per germline. The CDR3 DNA is TGTGCCAGCAGCTTGACGAATCGGGCGCAGTATTTT. Protein sequence: CASSLTNRAQYF. Full variable domain (remainder filled in from reference TRBV7-2 and TRBJ2-3): GAGVSQSPSNKVTEKGKDVELRCDPISGHTALYWYRQSLGQGLEFLIYFQGNSAPDKSGLPSDRFSAERTGGSVSTLTIQRTQQEDSAVYLCASSLTNRAQYFGPGTRLTVL.

V is TRBV3-1 and J is TRBJ2-2, with 7 bases aligning to TRBD1. CDR3 length: 15 residues. Germline loops: CDR1 LGHDT, CDR2 YNNKEL (reference sequence). The ends lost 1 base at V and 7 bases at J; junction bases unmatched: 6. CDR3 in amino acids: CASSQATGVVGELFF. The CDR3 region has the DNA TGTGCCAGCAGCCAAGCAACAGGGGTCGTCGGGGAGCTGTTTTTT.

This clonotype was detected ten times or more. This CDR3 reads CASSQDRAEAFF. The DNA of the CDR3 is TGTGCCAGCAGCCAAGATCGAGCTGAAGCTTTCTTT. The J gene is TRBJ1-1, the V gene TRBV3-1; no definite D call. V lost 0 bases, J lost 6 bases, and 5 bases lay in between. The CDR3 totals 12 residues. Germline assignment: CDR1 LGHDT and CDR2 YNNKEL (reference sequence).

The chain joins TRBV6-5 to TRBJ1-2, with TRBD1 identical over 8 bases. The CDR3 loop spans 15 amino acids. Germline assignment: CDR1 MNHEY and CDR2 SVGAGI. The ends lost 4 bases at V and 5 bases at J; junction bases unmatched: 9. The CDR3 loop is CASSWTGPGGYGYTF. CDR3 coding DNA: TGTGCCAGCAGTTGGACAGGGCCAGGAGGGTATGGCTACACCTTC.